Sequencing of this T cell receptor (beta chain) was carried out in a study of cytomegalovirus exposure and HLA in healthy donors. Study results and limitations: When analyzed later, the rates of TCR association showed variation by HLA locus, with DRB1 the most and HLA-C the fewest. Most TCR sequences were seen very rarely across donors, but some public TCRs occurred in many.

Per germline, CDR1 SGHTA and CDR2 FQGNSA. The CDR3 covers 15 residues. The germline V and J ends were trimmed by 1 base and 8 bases, with 15 bases remaining between them. The PCR employed 60 Vbeta primers together with 13 Jbeta primers. Profiled with immunoSEQ multiplex PCR; TCRdb holds only in-frame clones, not every one. The listing contains roughly 140,000 clones. A word on this clone: Its antigen is not known.

The chain combines TRBV7-2 with TRBJ1-3; D is possibly TRBD1 (5 bases). The receptor's source is a man in his forties in good health and CMV-seronegative. Source material: PBMCs. The CDR3 here is CASSLGLQIGDTIYF. The CDR3 DNA sequence: TGTGCCAGCAGCTTAGGTCTACAGATAGGGGACACCATATATTTT.